This paragraph covers one T cell receptor beta chain sequence. Its antigen is as yet unknown. The sample is drawn from a study of cytomegalovirus exposure and HLA in healthy donors. Study-level results: Follow-up analysis later connected one missense variant in DCLRE1C with trimming of TCR beta V- and J-genes.

The CDR3 sequence is 14 residues long. Per the germline V gene, CDR1 is SNHLY and CDR2 is FYNNEI. The V end lost 10 bases, the J end lost 3 bases, and 16 bases lay between the germline ends. The PCR used 60 Vbeta and 13 Jbeta primers. The method was immunoSEQ multiplex PCR; TCRdb's version includes in-frame clones alone and lacks a portion of them. The sample records 80,000 to 95,000 clones, about 79% being singletons. The TCR was taken from a female donor in good health and CMV-seronegative. This sequence joins TRBV2 and TRBJ1-5, with D possibly being TRBD1 (5 bases). The material sequenced was PBMCs. CDR3 sequence reads: CATRPDSNNQPQHF. The DNA of the CDR3 is TGTGCCACCCGCCCAGACAGCAACAATCAGCCCCAGCATTTT.